This T cell receptor (beta chain) was sequenced in a study of molecular identifiers for immune sequencing clone quantification listed by TCRdb under 2018. In terms of the full investigation: In a replicate experiment, RNA from around 20,000 or 100,000 naive CD8 T cells was split into five aliquots, four of which were sequenced. This methods study benchmarked molecular-identifier clustering-based TCR repertoire sequencing (MIDCIRS) and TCR RNA copy counting, using CD8 T cells to do so. The paper as a whole reports these results and caveats: Clones above 20 RNA copies held over 97% of molecules in CMV-specific effector cells but under 1% in naive cells. A single cell's worth of spiked-in Jurkat TCR RNA was reported detectable even among one million naive CD8 T cells. The sizes of highly expanded clones could end up underestimated when identical TCR molecules share a barcode. The naive libraries included spiked-in Jurkat TCR RNA (around nine copies' worth), and this Jurkat TCR RNA is not part of the donor repertoire. About 3.1 recovered TCR RNA copies per cell were obtained by modeling, versus approximately 9 by digital PCR, implying a capture efficiency of 30% to 35%. When barcode sub-clustering was omitted, TCR diversity was inflated by chimeric consensus sequences, with chimeras reaching as high as 47%.

Regarding this clonotype: Its antigen is unknown. There are no base qualities to consult, and no much larger clone falls within one base.

The trim is 4 bases for V and 0 bases for J, with a gap of 13 bases between the germline ends. The CDR3 goes from the cysteine to the phenylalanine over 15 residues. Only CDR3 DNA is held: 45 bases, read in frame from base 1. CDR1 is given as MNHEY and CDR2 as SMNVEV, both from the germline V gene (reference sequence). Libraries of naive CD8 T cells were built from around 20,000 to 990,000 sorted cells, with 10%, 30% or 50% of the purified RNA used. Naive CD8 T cells, defined as CD8+CD4-CCR7+CD45RA+, were FACS-sorted into RLT Plus buffer on a BD FACSAria II. To test detection sensitivity, Jurkat RNA equivalent to roughly nine TCR copies was spiked into samples of about 18,000-1,000,000 naive CD8 T cells. Enrichment of CD8 T cells was done with RosetteSep CD8+ T Cell Enrichment Cocktail plus Ficoll-Paque, and ACK red cell lysis came afterward. The receptor library was made with PCR. Sequencer: Illumina HiSeq 4000. Bulk TCR libraries were prepared as previously described, using TCR primers listed in Table S5. The Qiagen AllPrep DNA/RNA kit was used to purify total RNA. Before analysis, reads from multiple sequencing runs of the same library were pooled. The authors processed their data as follows. Only reads with exact TCR constant sequence were kept, trimmed to 150 nt, and grouped by their 12-nt molecular barcodes. Within each barcode group, reads were sub-clustered at a 15% Levenshtein threshold, and quality-weighted consensus sequences were built per RNA molecule. Non-functional sequences were discarded, and so were lower-count sequences lying one edit away from another sequence. Barcode sub-clusters with fewer than 20% of the maximum read count were removed, based on fitting two negative binomial distributions. The public reads were reprocessed in TCRdb via fastp at Q25 and MiXCR, keeping in-frame beta chains. Identical CDR3 proteins give one entry, which carries the most common genes and DNA. None of the V and J calls come from the authors' own analysis; TCRdb made them. Present in this sample are about half a million distinct CDR3 sequences, about a fifth of which were seen just once. About 0.8% of the sample is in the top ten clones.

The V and J segments used are TRBV27 and TRBJ2-7; the D gene is possibly TRBD2, with 6 bases matching. This TCR was sampled from a human donor in good health. Some libraries in this study had Jurkat cell RNA spiked in. The sequenced sample was naive CD8+ T cells from blood, with Jurkat cell RNA spiked in. The cell subset or site tag for this specimen amounts to: FACS-sorted CD8+CD4-CCR7+CD45RA+ naive T cells. The DNA reads as follows: TGTGCCAGCAGTTCCCTCTCCGGGGGCTCCTACGAGCAGTACTTC. It is translated as CASSSLSGGSYEQYF.